This T cell receptor beta chain is drawn from a study of blood T cell repertoires in COVID-19. Overall study context: Samples representing acute and convalescent COVID-19 were sourced from the United States, Italy and Spain.

Only one count was recorded for this clone. Measured with immunoSEQ multiplex PCR; TCRdb has only the in-frame clones, and not every one. This table holds 160,000 or so clones, 80% to 90% found once. The source material was peripheral blood. The receptor's source is a woman older than 75 with acute or convalescent COVID-19.

The CDR3 reads CASTQRGNEQFF. The CDR3 bases are TGTGCCAGCACCCAGAGGGGGAATGAGCAGTTCTTC. The V gene is TRBV5-6, the J gene TRBJ2-1; D possibly corresponds to TRBD1 (6 bases). This CDR3 contains 12 residues. Looked up from germline, CDR1 is SGHDT and CDR2 is YYEEEE. V gave up 6 bases and J gave up 7 bases, with 11 bases separating them. The variable domain in full, completed from reference TRBV5-6 and TRBJ2-1, reads DAGVTQSPTHLIKTRGQQVTLRCSPKSGHDTVSWYQQALGQGPQFIFQYYEEEERQRGNFPDRFSGHQFPNYSSELNVNALLLGDSALYLCASTQRGNEQFFGPGTRLTVL.